This T cell receptor beta chain appears in the sequencing data of a study of immune heterogeneity within non-small cell lung tumors. Study-wide context: Histology included several squamous cell carcinomas, around nine non-squamous carcinomas and 1 unspecified tumor.

A first 10-cycle multiplex round used 32 V-gene and 13 J-gene primers on TCR beta CDR3. TCRdb processed the multiplex PCR reads anew with MiXCR; each CDR3 protein has one entry. The sample holds about 2,000 distinct CDR3 sequences, under 30% seen once. The count of this clonotype is one. Its matching antigen is unknown. Since a much larger clone is just one base distant, this may be a read error. Whole-study findings and limits: Across individual patients, the high-frequency T-cell receptor beta clonotypes were largely distinct. Recurrence of identical dominant CDR3 beta clonotypes was observed across intrapatient tumor sites, concomitant with site-unique high-frequency clones. Although only moderate, the correlation of local T-cell clonality with local tumor mutational burden was significant (R around 0.34).

Germline V gene sequence: CDR1 MNHNS, CDR2 SASEGT. The CDR3 has 15 amino acids. At 450 to 650 ng per sample, bulk tumor genomic DNA provided the template. Multiple biopsies spaced far apart were taken from each primary tumor during surgery. It was patients with untreated, newly diagnosed non-small cell lung cancer who underwent curative surgery. Sequenced input: lung tumor tissue. This TCR derives from an older woman with non-small cell lung cancer. The rearrangement links TRBV6-1 to TRBJ2-7; TRBD1 aligns across 7 bases. CDR3 nucleotide sequence: TGTGCCAGCAGTGACTCCGGGACAGCTACCTACGAGCATTACTTC. Translated: CASSDSGTATYEHYF.